The T cell receptor beta chain under discussion was sequenced for a study of glioma-infiltrating T cells. This CDR3 is built from 15 residues. CDR1 is MNHNS and CDR2 is SASEGT in the germline V gene. With V trimmed by 5 bases and J by 2 bases, 6 bases remained unmatched. This clonotype has ten or more counts. Amplification of TCR alpha and beta CDR3 regions from RNA used iRepertoire nested multiplex PCR. TCRdb redid the calling of the multiplex PCR reads with MiXCR, one entry per CDR3 protein. This repertoire shows some 85,000 distinct CDR3 sequences, approximately 22% found once; its top ten account for 6.7%.

V and J are TRBV6-1 and TRBJ1-3, with 7 nucleotides matching TRBD1. This receptor was obtained from a human donor with low-grade glioma or glioblastoma, undergoing nonglioma brain surgery, or in good health (not recorded which). Sequenced: glioma tissue, nonneoplastic brain tissue, or PBMCs (not recorded which). CDR3 loop: CASSKQGQPGNTIYF. The CDR3 DNA reads as TGTGCCAGCAGTAAGCAGGGACAGCCTGGAAACACCATATATTTT.